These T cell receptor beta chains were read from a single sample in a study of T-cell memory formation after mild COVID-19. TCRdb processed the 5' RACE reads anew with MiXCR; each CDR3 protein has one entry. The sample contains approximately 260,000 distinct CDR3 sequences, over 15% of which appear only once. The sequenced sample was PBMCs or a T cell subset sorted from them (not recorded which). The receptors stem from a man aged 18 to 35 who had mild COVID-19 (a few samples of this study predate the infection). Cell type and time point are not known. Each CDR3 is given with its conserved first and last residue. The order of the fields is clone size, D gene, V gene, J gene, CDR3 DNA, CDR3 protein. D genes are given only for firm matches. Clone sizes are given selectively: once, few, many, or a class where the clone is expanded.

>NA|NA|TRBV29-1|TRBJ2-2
TGCAGCGGGCGACTAGGAAGTCTCGGGGAGCTGTTTTTT
CSGRLGSLGELFF
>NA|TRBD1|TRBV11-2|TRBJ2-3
TGTGCCAGCAGCAGCATTAAACAGGGGAGAACAGATACGCAGTATTTT
CASSSIKQGRTDTQYF
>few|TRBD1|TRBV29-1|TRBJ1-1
TGCAGCGCAGGGGGGACGGTGAACACTGAAGCTTTCTTT
CSAGGTVNTEAFF
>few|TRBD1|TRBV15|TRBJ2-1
TGTGCCACCAGCAGGGACAGGGGGGCCTACAATGAGCAGTTCTTC
CATSRDRGAYNEQFF
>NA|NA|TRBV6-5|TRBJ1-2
TGTGCCAGCAGTTACATGAGGGTCTACACCTTC
CASSYMRVYTF
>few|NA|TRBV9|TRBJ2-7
TGTGCCAGCAGCGTAACTCCCTTGAGCTCCTACGAGCAGTACTTC
CASSVTPLSSYEQYF
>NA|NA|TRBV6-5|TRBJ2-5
TGTGCCACAGGGGCCCGACCCAGCGGAGAGACCCAGTACTTC
CATGARPSGETQYF
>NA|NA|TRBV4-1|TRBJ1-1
TGCGCCAGCAGCCAGGCGATTCGAGGGGACACTGAAGCTTTCTTT
CASSQAIRGDTEAFF
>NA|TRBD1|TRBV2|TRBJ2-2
TGTGCCAGCAGTGGACAGGGTGCAACCACCGGGGAGCTGTTTTTT
CASSGQGATTGELFF
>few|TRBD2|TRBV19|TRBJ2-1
TGTGCCAGTACGAGCGGGGCATACAATGAGCAGTTCTTC
CASTSGAYNEQFF
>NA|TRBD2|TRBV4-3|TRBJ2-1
TGCGCCAGCAGCCAGGATTCGACTAGCGGGGGTTACAATGAGCAGTTCTTC
CASSQDSTSGGYNEQFF
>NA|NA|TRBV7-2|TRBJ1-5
TGTGCCAGCAGCGTGTCCTCTAATCAGCCCCAGCATTTT
CASSVSSNQPQHF
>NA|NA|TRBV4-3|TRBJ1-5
TGCGCCAGCAGCCCGACGGTTCATCAGCCCCAGCATTTT
CASSPTVHQPQHF
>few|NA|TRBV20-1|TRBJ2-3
TGCAGTGCAAGGGACCCAAACACAGATACGCAGTATTTT
CSARDPNTDTQYF
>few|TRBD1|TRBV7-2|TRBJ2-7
TGTGCCAGCAGCTTAGAGGCAGGGGGAAGCCTTACCTACGAGCAGTACTTC
CASSLEAGGSLTYEQYF
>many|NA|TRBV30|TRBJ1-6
TGTGCCTGGAGTGTATACGAGAATTCACCCCTCCACTTT
CAWSVYENSPLHF
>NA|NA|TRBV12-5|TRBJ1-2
TGTGCTAGTGGGGGCAGGACCAACTATGGCTACACCTTC
CASGGRTNYGYTF
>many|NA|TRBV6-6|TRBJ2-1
TGTGCCAGCAGTTACTCCCCGACCGTTGAGCAGTTCTTC
CASSYSPTVEQFF
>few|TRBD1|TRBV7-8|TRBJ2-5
TGTGCCAGCAGCTTACAGGACAGGGGGAGGGAGACCCAGTACTTC
CASSLQDRGRETQYF
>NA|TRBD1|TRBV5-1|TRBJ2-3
TGCGCCAGCAGCCCGACAGGGGTTGGAGATACGCAGTATTTT
CASSPTGVGDTQYF
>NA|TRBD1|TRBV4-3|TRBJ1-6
TGCGCCAGCAGCCAAGAACAGGGGGAAAATTCACCCCTCCACTTT
CASSQEQGENSPLHF
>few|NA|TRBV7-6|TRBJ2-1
TGTGCCAGCAGCTTCTCCGGGACCCGGACCCATGAGCAGTTCTTC
CASSFSGTRTHEQFF
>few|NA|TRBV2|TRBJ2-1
TGTGCCAGCAGTGAAGTGGATGAGCAGTTCTTC
CASSEVDEQFF
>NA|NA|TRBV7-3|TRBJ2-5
TGTGCCAGCAGCTCGAGGGGCAGGCTGGGGGAGACCCAGTACTTC
CASSSRGRLGETQYF
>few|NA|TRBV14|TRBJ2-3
TGTGCCAGCAGCCAGGCAAATACGCAGTATTTT
CASSQANTQYF
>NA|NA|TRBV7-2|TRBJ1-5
TGTGCCAGCAGCTCGACCAATCAGCCCCAGCATTTT
CASSSTNQPQHF
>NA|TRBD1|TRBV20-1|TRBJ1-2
TGCAGTGCTAGAGATCAGGGACAGGGGGAAGGCTACACCTTC
CSARDQGQGEGYTF
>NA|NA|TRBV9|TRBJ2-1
TGTGCCAGCAGCGTAGATGTAGGAGGGGATGAGCAGTTCTTC
CASSVDVGGDEQFF
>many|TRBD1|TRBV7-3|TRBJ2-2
TGTGCCAGCAGCCTTACGGGACAGGGGGCACGGACCGGGGAGCTGTTTTTT
CASSLTGQGARTGELFF
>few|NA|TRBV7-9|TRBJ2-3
TGTGCCAGCAGCGCCGGATGGGATACGCAGTATTTT
CASSAGWDTQYF
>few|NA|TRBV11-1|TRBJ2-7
TGTGCCAGCAGCCCAGGAGGGGACAGACCATACGAGCAGTACTTC
CASSPGGDRPYEQYF
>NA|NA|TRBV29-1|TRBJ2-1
TGCAGCGCCGACGTCCACAGGAATGAGCAGTTCTTC
CSADVHRNEQFF
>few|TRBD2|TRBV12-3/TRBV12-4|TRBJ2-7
TGTGCCAGCGGACTGACTAGCGGGGGGTCCTACGAGCAGTACTTC
CASGLTSGGSYEQYF
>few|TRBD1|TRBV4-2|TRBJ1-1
TGTGCCAGCAGCCAAGCTGGACAGGGGGGGACTGAAGCTTTCTTT
CASSQAGQGGTEAFF
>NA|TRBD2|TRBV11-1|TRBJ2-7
TGTGCCAGCAGCCCCCGAGGCGGGGCGGGGGGCTACGAGCAGTACTTC
CASSPRGGAGGYEQYF
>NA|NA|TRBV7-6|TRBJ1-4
TGTGCCAGCAGCTTATCCTCGACTGCAACTAATGAAAAACTGTTTTTT
CASSLSSTATNEKLFF
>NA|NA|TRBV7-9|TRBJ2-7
TGTGCCAGCAGGTATGGACCGTCCTACGAGCAGTACTTC
CASRYGPSYEQYF
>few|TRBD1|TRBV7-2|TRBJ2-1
TGTGCCAGCAGCCCTGAGTGGACAGGGTACTACAATGAGCAGTTCTTC
CASSPEWTGYYNEQFF
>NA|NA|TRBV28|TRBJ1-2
TGTGCCAGCAGTTTATACACCTATGGCTACACCTTC
CASSLYTYGYTF
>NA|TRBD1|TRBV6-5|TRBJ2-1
TGTGCCAGCAGTTACTCGAGGGACAGTAATGAGCAGTTCTTC
CASSYSRDSNEQFF
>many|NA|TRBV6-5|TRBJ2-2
TGTGCCAGTCGCCCTGGAGGGACCGGGGAGCTGTTTTTT
CASRPGGTGELFF
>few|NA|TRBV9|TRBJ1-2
TGTGCCAGCACCCGAGGGTCATCTGGCTACACCTTC
CASTRGSSGYTF
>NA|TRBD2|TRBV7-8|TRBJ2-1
TGTGCCAGCAGCCCGGGACTAGCGGGGGGGCCCCGGCAGTTCTTC
CASSPGLAGGPRQFF
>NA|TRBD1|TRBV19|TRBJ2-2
TGTGCCAGTATGTGGACAGGGGGCTCCGGGGAGCTGTTTTTT
CASMWTGGSGELFF
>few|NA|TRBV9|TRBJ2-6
TGTGCCAGCAGCGGACGTGACGGGAACTCTGGGGCCAACGTCCTGACTTTC
CASSGRDGNSGANVLTF
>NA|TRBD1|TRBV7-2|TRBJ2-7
TGTGCCAGCAGCACGGGACAGGGGTACTACGAGCAGTACTTC
CASSTGQGYYEQYF
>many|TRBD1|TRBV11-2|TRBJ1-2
TGTGCCAGCAGCTTATCGGATTCAGGGGGCTATGGCTACACCTTC
CASSLSDSGGYGYTF
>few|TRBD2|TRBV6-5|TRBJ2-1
TGTGCCAGCAGGATCTTAGCGGGGGGGTACAATGAGCAGTTCTTC
CASRILAGGYNEQFF
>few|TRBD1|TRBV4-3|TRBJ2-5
TGCGCCAGCAGCCAAGCGGGACAGGGGTGGGAGACCCAGTACTTC
CASSQAGQGWETQYF
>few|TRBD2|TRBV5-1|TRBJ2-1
TGCGCCAGCAGCGACCGTGCGGGGGGGTATAATGAGCAGTTCTTC
CASSDRAGGYNEQFF
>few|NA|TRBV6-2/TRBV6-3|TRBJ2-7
TGTGCCAGCAGAAGTTCGACACCCAGGGAACACGAGCAGTACTTC
CASRSSTPREHEQYF
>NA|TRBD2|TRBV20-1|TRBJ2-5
TGCAGTGCTGAAAGCGGGGGCCAAGAGACCCAGTACTTC
CSAESGGQETQYF
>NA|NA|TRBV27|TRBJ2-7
TGTGCCAGCAGTTTGTGGGGTACTCAAACCTACGAGCAGTACTTC
CASSLWGTQTYEQYF
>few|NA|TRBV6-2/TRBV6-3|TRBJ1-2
TGTGCCAGCAGGGAGTTATGGTATGGCTACACCTTC
CASRELWYGYTF
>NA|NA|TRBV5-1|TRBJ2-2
TGCGCCAGCAGCCAGGACACCACCGGGGAGCTGTTTTTT
CASSQDTTGELFF
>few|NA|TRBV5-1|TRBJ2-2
TGCGCCAGCAGCTTGGTTGAACTCGGGGAGCTGTTTTTT
CASSLVELGELFF
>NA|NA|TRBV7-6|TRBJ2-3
TGTGCCAGCAGCTGGGCGGGCTTCACAGATACGCAGTATTTT
CASSWAGFTDTQYF
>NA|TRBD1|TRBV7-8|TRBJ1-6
TGTGCCAGCAGCTTGGGAAAGGGACAGGGCTCTTCACCCCTCCACTTT
CASSLGKGQGSSPLHF
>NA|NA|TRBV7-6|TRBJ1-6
TGTGCCAGCAGCATCGACAGAGGATCACCCCTCCACTTT
CASSIDRGSPLHF
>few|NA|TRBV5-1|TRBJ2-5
TGCGCCAGCAGCCCGTTCGGTGGGCGAAGGGAGACCCAGTACTTC
CASSPFGGRRETQYF